The sequence of this TCR beta chain was determined in a study of T cell repertoires in cytomegalovirus infection. Study information: Public signatures in TCR beta pointed to CMV infection and matching HLA type.

TCRdb reprocessed the reads with MiXCR, giving one entry per CDR3 protein. The sample lists roughly 570,000 distinct CDR3 sequences; around 40% were seen once. The CDR3 runs 15 residues. Germline CDR1 MGHDK, CDR2 SYGVNS. Trimming took off 2 bases at V and 7 bases at J, with 12 bases between the two ends. This clonotype was recorded only once. Its antigen remains unknown. The chain uses TRBV25-1 and TRBJ1-6; TRBD1 is a possible D gene (6 bases). This receptor was obtained from a human donor in good health (CMV status not recorded). Some clones in this sample may be carry-over from other donors' samples. Sequences were derived from cultured PBMCs, sampled from culture after CMV antigen stimulation. As DNA, the CDR3 is TGTGCCAGCAGTGAAGCTGGTAGGGGGAATTCACCCCTCCACTTT. It yields the protein CASSEAGRGNSPLHF.